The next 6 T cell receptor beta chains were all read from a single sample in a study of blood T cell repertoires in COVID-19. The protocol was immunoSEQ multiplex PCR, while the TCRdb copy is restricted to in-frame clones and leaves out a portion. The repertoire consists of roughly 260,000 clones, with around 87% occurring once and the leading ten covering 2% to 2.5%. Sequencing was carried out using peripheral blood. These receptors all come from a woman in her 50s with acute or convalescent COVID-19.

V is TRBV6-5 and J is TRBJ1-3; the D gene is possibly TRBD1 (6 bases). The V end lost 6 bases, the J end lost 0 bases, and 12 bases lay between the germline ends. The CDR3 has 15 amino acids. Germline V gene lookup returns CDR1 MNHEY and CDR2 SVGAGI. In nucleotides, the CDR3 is TGTGCCAGCAGGGTAACAGGGCTCTCTGGAAACACCATATATTTT. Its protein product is CASRVTGLSGNTIYF.

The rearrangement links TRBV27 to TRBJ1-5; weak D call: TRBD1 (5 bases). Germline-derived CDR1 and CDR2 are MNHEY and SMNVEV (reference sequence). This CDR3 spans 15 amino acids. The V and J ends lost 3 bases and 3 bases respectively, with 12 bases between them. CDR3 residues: CASSFADSYNQPQHF. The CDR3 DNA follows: TGTGCCAGCAGTTTCGCCGACAGCTACAATCAGCCCCAGCATTTT.

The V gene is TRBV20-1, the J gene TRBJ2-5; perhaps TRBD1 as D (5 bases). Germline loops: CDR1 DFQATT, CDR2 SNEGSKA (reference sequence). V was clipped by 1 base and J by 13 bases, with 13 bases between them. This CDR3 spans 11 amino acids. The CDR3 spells CSARGWGTSYF. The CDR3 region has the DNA TGCAGTGCTAGAGGTTGGGGCACTTCGTACTTC.

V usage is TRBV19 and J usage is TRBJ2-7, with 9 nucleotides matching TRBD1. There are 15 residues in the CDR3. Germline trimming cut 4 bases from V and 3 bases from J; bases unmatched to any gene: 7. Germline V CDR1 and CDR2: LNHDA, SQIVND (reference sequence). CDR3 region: CASSRKPGQGYEQYF. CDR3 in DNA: TGTGCCAGTAGTAGAAAACCGGGACAGGGCTACGAGCAGTACTTC.

The CDR3 spells CASSQDHGSGYTF. As DNA, the CDR3 is TGCGCCAGCAGCCAAGATCATGGTAGTGGCTACACCTTC. This rearrangement joins TRBV4-3 to TRBJ1-2; the D is unclear. CDR1 and CDR2 (germline): LGHNA, YSLEER. CDR3 length: 13 residues. Trimming shortened V by 0 bases and J by 7 bases, and 9 bases separated the two germline ends.

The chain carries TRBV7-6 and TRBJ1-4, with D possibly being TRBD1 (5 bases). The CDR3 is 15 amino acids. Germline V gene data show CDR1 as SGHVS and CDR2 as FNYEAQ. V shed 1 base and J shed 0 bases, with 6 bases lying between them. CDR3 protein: CASSLVQATNEKLFF. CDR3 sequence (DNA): TGTGCCAGCAGCTTAGTACAGGCAACTAATGAAAAACTGTTTTTT.